This T cell receptor beta chain originates from a study of shared clonotypes between healthy human individuals. In the study overall: In total, the donors were a couple of women and a few men aged 18 to 49. Findings of the study overall: A reduction in generation probabilities was seen for non-shared clonotypes relative to those shared by all four donors.

Everyone who donated was a Caucasian adult who lived in Nashville, Tennessee. How the authors handled the data: Quality scores were absent from the junction-only immunoSEQ sequences, so filtering differed. TCRdb's table, derived via immunoSEQ multiplex PCR, lists solely in-frame clones and lacks some. V, J and clone size were drawn from that table, and D and trimming were deduced from the DNA. Of about 2.3 million clones listed, 85% to 95% are singletons. About this clone itself: Its antigen is not identified.

The ends were cut back, 5 bases at V and 7 bases at J, with 32 bases in the middle. CDR3 length: 20 amino acids. Germline CDR1 SGHVS, CDR2 FNYEAQ. This chain connects TRBV7-6 to TRBJ1-4; perhaps TRBD1 as D (5 bases). The receptor was isolated from a young man in good health. Some clones in this sample may be carry-over from other donors' samples. Sequenced material: naive CD4+ T cells from PBMCs. Subset described: CD45RA+ positively selected. The CDR3 protein is CASSPGGAGSLGSQGEKLFF. The CDR3 DNA sequence: TGTGCCAGCAGCCCAGGAGGTGCAGGGTCCTTAGGGTCCCAAGGTGAAAAACTGTTTTTT.